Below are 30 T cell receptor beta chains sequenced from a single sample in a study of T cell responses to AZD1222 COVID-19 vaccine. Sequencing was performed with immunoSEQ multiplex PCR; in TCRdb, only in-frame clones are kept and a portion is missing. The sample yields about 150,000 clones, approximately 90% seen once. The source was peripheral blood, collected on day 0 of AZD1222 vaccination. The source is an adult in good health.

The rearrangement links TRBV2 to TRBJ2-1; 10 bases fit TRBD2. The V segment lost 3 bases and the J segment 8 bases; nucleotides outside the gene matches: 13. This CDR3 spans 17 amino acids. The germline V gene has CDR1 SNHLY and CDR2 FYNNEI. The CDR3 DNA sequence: TGTGCCAGCAGTGAGTTTCCCAGCGGGAGGGCCTCGTATGAGCAGTTCTTC. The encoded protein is CASSEFPSGRASYEQFF.

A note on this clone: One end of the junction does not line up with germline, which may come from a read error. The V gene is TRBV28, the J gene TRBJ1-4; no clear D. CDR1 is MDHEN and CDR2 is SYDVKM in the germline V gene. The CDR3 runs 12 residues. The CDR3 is CASSSTNEKLFF. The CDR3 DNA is TGTGCCAGCAGTTCAACCAATGAAAAACTGTTTTTT.

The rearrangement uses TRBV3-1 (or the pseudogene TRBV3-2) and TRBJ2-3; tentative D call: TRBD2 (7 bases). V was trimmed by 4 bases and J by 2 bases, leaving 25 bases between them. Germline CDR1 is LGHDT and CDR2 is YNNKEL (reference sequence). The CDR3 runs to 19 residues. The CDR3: CASSRRGAFGAGHTDTQYF. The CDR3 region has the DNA TGTGCCAGCAGCCGAAGGGGGGCTTTTGGAGCGGGGCACACAGATACGCAGTATTTT.

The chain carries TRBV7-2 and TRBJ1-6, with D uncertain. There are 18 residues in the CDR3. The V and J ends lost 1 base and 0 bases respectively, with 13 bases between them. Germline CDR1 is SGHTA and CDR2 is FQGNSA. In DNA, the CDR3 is TGTGCCAGCAGCTTAGGTTGGAGCCAGAGCTCCTATAATTCACCCCTCCACTTT. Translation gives CASSLGWSQSSYNSPLHF.

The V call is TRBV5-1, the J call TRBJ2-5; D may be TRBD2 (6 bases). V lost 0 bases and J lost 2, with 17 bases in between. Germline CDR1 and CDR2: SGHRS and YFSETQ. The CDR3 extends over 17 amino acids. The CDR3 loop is CASSLGGGAGEQETQYF. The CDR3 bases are TGCGCCAGCAGCTTGGGGGGCGGGGCAGGAGAACAAGAGACCCAGTACTTC.

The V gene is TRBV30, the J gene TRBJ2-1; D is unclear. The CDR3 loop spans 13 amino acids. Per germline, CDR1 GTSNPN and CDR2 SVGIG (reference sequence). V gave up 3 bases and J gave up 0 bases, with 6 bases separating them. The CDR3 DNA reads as TGTGCCTGGAGCGAAGGCTCCTACAATGAGCAGTTCTTC. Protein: CAWSEGSYNEQFF. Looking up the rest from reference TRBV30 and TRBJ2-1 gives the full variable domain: SQTIHQWPATLVQPVGSPLSLECTVEGTSNPNLYWYRQAAGRGLQLLFYSVGIGQISSEVPQNLSASRPQDRQFILSSKKLLLSDSGFYLCAWSEGSYNEQFFGPGTRLTVL.

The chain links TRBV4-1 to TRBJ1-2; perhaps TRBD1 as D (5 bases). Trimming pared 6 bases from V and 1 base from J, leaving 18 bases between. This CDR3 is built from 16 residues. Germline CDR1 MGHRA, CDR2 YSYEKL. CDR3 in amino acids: CASRQLGVTVNYGYTF. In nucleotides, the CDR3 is TGCGCCAGCAGACAATTAGGGGTGACAGTTAACTATGGCTACACCTTC.

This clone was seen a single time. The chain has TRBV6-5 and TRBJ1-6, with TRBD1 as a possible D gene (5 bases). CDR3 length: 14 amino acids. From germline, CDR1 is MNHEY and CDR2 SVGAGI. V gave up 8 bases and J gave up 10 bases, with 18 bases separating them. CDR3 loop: CASLVRETGSPLHF. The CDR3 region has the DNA TGTGCCAGCCTTGTTAGGGAAACAGGCTCACCCCTCCACTTT.

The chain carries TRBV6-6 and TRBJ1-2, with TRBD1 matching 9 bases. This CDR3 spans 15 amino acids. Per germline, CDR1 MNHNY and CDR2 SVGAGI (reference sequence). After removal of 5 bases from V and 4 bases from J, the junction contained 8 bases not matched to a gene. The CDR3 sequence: CASSTGQGTSYGYTF. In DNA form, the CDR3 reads TGTGCCAGCAGTACAGGACAGGGGACCTCCTATGGCTACACCTTC.

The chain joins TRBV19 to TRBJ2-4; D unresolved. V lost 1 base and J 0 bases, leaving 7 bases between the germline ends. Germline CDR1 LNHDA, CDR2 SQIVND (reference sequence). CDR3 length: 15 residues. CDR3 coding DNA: TGTGCCAGTAGTATAGTTCTTGTAGCCAAAAACATTCAGTACTTC. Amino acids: CASSIVLVAKNIQYF.

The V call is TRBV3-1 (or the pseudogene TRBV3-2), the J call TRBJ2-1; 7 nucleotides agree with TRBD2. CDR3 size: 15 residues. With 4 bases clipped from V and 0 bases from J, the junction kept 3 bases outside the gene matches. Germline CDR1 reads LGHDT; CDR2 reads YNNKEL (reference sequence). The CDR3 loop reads CASSPSGGSYNEQFF. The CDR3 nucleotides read TGTGCCAGCAGCCCATCGGGGGGCTCCTACAATGAGCAGTTCTTC.

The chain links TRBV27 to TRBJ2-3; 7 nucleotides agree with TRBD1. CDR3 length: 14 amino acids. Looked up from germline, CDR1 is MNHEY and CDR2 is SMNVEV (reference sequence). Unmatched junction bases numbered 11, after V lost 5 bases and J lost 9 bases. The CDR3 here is CASSLDRVVDTQYF. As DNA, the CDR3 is TGTGCCAGCAGTCTCGACAGGGTAGTCGACACGCAGTATTTT.

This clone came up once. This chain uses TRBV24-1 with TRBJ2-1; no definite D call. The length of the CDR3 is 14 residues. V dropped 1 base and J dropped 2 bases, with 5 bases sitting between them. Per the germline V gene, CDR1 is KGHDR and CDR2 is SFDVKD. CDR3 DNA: TGTGCCACCAGTGATTTAGCCACCTACAATGAGCAGTTCTTC. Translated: CATSDLATYNEQFF.

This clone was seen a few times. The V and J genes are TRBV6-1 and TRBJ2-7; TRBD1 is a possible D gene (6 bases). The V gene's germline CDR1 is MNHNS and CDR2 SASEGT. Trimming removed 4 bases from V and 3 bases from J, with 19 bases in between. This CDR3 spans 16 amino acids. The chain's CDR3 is CASSAQGGHPIYEQYF. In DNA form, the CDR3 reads TGTGCCAGCAGTGCACAGGGCGGGCACCCAATCTACGAGCAGTACTTC.

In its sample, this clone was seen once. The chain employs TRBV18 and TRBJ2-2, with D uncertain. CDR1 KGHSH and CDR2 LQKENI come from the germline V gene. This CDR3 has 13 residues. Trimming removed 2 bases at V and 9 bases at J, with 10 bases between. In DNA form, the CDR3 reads TGTGCCAGCTCACCATCGGTCGTACGGGAGCTGTTTTTT. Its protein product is CASSPSVVRELFF.

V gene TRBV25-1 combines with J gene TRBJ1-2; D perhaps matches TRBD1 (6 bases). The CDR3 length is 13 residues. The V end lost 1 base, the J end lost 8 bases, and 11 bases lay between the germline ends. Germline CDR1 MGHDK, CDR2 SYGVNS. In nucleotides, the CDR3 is TGTGCCAGCAGTGAATCCAGGGGAGGGGGCTACACCTTC. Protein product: CASSESRGGGYTF.

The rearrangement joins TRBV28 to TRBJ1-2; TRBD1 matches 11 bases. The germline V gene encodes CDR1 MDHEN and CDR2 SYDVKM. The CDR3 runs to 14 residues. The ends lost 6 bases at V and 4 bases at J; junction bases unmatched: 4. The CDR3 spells CASRGTGGLYGYTF. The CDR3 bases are TGTGCCAGCAGGGGGACAGGGGGACTCTATGGCTACACCTTC.

CDR3 loop: CSVSGSTMGNEQFF. The DNA of the CDR3 is TGCAGCGTTTCCGGGAGTACCATGGGAAATGAGCAGTTCTTC. This chain uses TRBV29-1 with TRBJ2-1; tentatively, D is TRBD2 (6 bases). The CDR3 extends over 14 amino acids. Trimming left V 5 bases short and J 7 bases short, with 18 bases between. Germline V gene sequence: CDR1 SQVTM, CDR2 ANQGSEA.

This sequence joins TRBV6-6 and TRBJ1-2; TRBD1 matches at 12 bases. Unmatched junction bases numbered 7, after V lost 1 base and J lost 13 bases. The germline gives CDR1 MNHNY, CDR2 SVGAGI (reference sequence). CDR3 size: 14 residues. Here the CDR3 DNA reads TGTGCCAGCAGTTACTTAGGGACAGGGGGCTCGGGCACCTTC. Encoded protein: CASSYLGTGGSGTF.

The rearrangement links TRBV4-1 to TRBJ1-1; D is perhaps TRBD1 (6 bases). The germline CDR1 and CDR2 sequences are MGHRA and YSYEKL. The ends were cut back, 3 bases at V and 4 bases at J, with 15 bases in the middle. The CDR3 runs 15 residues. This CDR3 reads CASSQPLQGGTEAFF. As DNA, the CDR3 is TGCGCCAGCAGCCAGCCCCTACAGGGAGGCACTGAAGCTTTCTTT.

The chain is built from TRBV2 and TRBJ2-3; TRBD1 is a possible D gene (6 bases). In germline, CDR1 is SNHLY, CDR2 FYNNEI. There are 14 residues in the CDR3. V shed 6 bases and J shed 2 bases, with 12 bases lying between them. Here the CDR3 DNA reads TGTGCCAGCAGGAGCGGACAGTACACAGATACGCAGTATTTT. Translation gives CASRSGQYTDTQYF.

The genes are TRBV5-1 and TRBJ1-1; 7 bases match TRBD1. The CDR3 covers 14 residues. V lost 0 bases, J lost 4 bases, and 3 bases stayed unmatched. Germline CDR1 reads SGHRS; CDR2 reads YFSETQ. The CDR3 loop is CASSLEGAGTEAFF. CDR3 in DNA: TGCGCCAGCAGCTTGGAGGGGGCGGGCACTGAAGCTTTCTTT.

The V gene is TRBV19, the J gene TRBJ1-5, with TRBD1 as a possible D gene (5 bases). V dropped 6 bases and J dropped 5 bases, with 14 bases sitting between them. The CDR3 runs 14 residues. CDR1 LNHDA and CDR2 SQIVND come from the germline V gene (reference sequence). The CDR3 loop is CASSRDGFYQPQHF. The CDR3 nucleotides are TGTGCCAGTAGCAGGGACGGATTCTATCAGCCCCAGCATTTT.

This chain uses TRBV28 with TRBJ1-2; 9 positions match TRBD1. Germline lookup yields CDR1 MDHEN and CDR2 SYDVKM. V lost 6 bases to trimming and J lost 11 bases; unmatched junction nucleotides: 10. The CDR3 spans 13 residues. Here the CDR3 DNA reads TGTGCCAGCAGCTATCCACGACAGGGGGTTTACACCTTC. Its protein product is CASSYPRQGVYTF.

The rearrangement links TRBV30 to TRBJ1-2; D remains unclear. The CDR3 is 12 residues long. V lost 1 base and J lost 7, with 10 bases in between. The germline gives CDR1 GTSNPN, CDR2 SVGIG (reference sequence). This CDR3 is CAWSASQGGYTF. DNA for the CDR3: TGTGCCTGGAGTGCCTCACAAGGTGGCTACACCTTC.

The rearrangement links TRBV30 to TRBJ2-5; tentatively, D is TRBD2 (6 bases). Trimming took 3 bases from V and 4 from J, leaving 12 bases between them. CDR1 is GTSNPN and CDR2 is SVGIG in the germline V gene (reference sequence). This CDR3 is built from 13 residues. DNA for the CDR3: TGTGCCTGGAGGGGGGGAGGAGGAGAGACCCAGTACTTC. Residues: CAWRGGGGETQYF. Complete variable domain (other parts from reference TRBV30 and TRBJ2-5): SQTIHQWPATLVQPVGSPLSLECTVEGTSNPNLYWYRQAAGRGLQLLFYSVGIGQISSEVPQNLSASRPQDRQFILSSKKLLLSDSGFYLCAWRGGGGETQYFGPGTRLLVL.

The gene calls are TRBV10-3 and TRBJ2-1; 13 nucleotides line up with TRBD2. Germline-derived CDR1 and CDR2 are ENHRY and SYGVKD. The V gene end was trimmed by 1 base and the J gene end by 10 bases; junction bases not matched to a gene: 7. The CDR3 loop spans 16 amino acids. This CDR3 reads CAISEFRTSGSGEQFF. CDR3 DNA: TGTGCCATCAGTGAGTTTCGGACTAGCGGGAGCGGAGAGCAGTTCTTC.

This CDR3 reads CASSQDQGWASPLHF. In DNA form, the CDR3 reads TGCGCCAGCAGCCAAGACCAGGGCTGGGCTTCACCCCTCCACTTT. This sequence joins TRBV4-1 and TRBJ1-6; perhaps TRBD1 as D (5 bases). Germline CDR1 is MGHRA and CDR2 is YSYEKL. V gave up 0 bases and J gave up 9 bases, with 12 bases separating them. This CDR3 has 15 residues.

The CDR3 sequence: CATSQGILSKDTQYF. CDR3 nucleotide sequence: TGTGCCACCAGCCAGGGGATCCTCTCAAAAGATACGCAGTATTTT. The chain carries TRBV24-1 and TRBJ2-3, with D possibly being TRBD1 (6 bases). Germline CDR1 is KGHDR and CDR2 is SFDVKD. The ends were cut back, 7 bases at V and 5 bases at J, with 18 bases in the middle. The CDR3 consists of 15 residues.

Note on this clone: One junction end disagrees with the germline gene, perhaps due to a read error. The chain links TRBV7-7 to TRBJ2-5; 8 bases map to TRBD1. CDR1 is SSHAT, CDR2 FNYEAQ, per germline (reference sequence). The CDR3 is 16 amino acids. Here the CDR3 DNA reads TGTGCTAGCAGCCCATCCGGACAGGGTGTATGGGAGACCCAGTACTTC. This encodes CASSPSGQGVWETQYF.